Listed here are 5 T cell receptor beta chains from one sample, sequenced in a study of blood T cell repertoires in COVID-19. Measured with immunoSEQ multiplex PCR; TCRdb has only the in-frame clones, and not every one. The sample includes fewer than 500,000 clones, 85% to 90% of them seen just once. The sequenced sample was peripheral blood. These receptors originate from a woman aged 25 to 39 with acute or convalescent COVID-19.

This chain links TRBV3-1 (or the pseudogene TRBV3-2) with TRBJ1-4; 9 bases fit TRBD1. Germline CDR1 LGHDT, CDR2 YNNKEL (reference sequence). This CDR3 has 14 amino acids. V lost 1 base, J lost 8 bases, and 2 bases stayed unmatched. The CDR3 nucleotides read TGTGCCAGCAGCCAAGGGGACAGGGACGAAAAACTGTTTTTT. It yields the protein CASSQGDRDEKLFF.

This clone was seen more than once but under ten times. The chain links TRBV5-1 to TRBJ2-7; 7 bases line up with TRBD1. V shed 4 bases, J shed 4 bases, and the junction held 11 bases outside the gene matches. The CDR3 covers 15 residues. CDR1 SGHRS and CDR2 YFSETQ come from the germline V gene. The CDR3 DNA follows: TGCGCCAGCAGCGCAGGGACAGTACCCTCGTACGAGCAGTACTTC. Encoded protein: CASSAGTVPSYEQYF.

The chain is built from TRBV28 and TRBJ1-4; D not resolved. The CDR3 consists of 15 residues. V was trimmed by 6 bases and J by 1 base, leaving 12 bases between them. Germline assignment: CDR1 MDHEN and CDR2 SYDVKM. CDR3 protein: CASRSQGRTNEKLFF. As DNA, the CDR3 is TGTGCCAGCAGATCCCAAGGGAGAACTAATGAAAAACTGTTTTTT.

The CDR3 here is CASSLSAGDTQYF. DNA for the CDR3: TGTGCCAGCAGCTTGTCAGCGGGGGATACGCAGTATTTT. V gene TRBV5-6 combines with J gene TRBJ2-3; 7 bases line up with TRBD2. Germline V gives CDR1 SGHDT, CDR2 YYEEEE. The CDR3 is 13 amino acids. The J segment lost 6 bases and the V segment lost 1 base, leaving 2 bases of the junction unmatched.

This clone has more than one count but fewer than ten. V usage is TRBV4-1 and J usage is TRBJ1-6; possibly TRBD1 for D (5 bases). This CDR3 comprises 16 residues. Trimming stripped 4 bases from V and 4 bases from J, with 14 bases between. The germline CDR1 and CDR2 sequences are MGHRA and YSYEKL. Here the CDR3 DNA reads TGCGCCAGCAGCCGCCTGATGACAGATTATAATTCACCCCTCCACTTT. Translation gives CASSRLMTDYNSPLHF.